These 21 T cell receptor beta chains share one sample of origin, sequenced in a study of T cell changes during pregnancy in multiple sclerosis (dated by TCRdb to the late 2010s). Libraries were made using the immunoSEQ multiplex PCR assay. This is the immuneACCESS table as TCRdb keeps it, with only in-frame sequences that have V and J called. A part of the clones is gone; compared with another copy, unresolved V genes explain less than half, and the rest is unexplained. The sample table holds 47,000 or so clones, of which roughly 89% were seen once. Approximately 4.9% of the sample lies in the top ten. Sequencing was performed on peripheral blood, taken after pregnancy. The receptors derive from a female donor in good health, enrolled as a control in a pregnancy study.

The V call is TRBV10-1, the J call TRBJ2-5, with 10 bases fitting TRBD2. The germline gives CDR1 WNHNN, CDR2 SYGVQD (reference sequence). The J segment lost 10 bases and the V segment lost 2 bases, leaving 7 bases of the junction unmatched. The CDR3 consists of 14 residues. The CDR3 DNA reads as TGCGCCAGCAGTGAGGGACTAGCGGAGTTAGGCCAGTACTTC. Its protein is CASSEGLAELGQYF.

V usage is TRBV7-9 and J usage is TRBJ2-5, with a possible D match to TRBD2 (6 bases). With 0 bases removed from V and 1 base from J, the gap between germline ends came to 9 bases. CDR1 is SEHNR, CDR2 FQNEAQ, per germline (reference sequence). The CDR3 has 15 residues. CDR3 sequence: CASSLAPSAQETQYF. CDR3 nucleotide sequence: TGTGCCAGCAGCTTAGCTCCTAGCGCCCAAGAGACCCAGTACTTC.

The genes are TRBV6-5 and TRBJ1-1; D is uncertain. CDR1 MNHEY and CDR2 SVGAGI come from the germline V gene. The ends were cut back, 5 bases at V and 5 bases at J, with 15 bases in the middle. The CDR3 contains 14 residues. CDR3 nucleotide sequence: TGTGCCAGCAGTAGCGGACTGCGGAGTACTGAAGCTTTCTTT. This codes for CASSSGLRSTEAFF.

The chain employs TRBV9 and TRBJ2-3, with D maybe TRBD2 (6 bases). Germline V gives CDR1 SGDLS, CDR2 YYNGEE. V lost 0 bases and J 2 bases, leaving 13 bases between the germline ends. The CDR3 extends over 16 amino acids. The CDR3: CASSVGDGRLTDTQYF. In nucleotides, the CDR3 is TGTGCCAGCAGCGTAGGTGACGGGAGACTCACAGATACGCAGTATTTT. Based on the CDR3 plus reference TRBV9 and TRBJ2-3, the full variable domain is DSGVTQTPKHLITATGQRVTLRCSPRSGDLSVYWYQQSLDQGLQFLIQYYNGEERAKGNILERFSAQQFPDLHSELNLSSLELGDSALYFCASSVGDGRLTDTQYFGPGTRLTVL.

This chain joins TRBV6-1 and TRBJ2-1; 8 positions agree with TRBD2. Germline V gene sequence: CDR1 MNHNS, CDR2 SASEGT. The CDR3 is made up of 15 amino acids. V shed 3 bases, J shed 0 bases, and the junction held 1 base outside the gene matches. CDR3 DNA: TGTGCCAGCAGTGATCTAGCGGGCTCCTACAATGAGCAGTTCTTC. This gives the protein CASSDLAGSYNEQFF.

This clone came up once. The chain carries TRBV9 and TRBJ1-1; 9 bases fit TRBD1. J lost 3 bases, V lost 0 bases, and 3 bases had no gene match. The germline CDR1 and CDR2 sequences are SGDLS and YYNGEE. This CDR3 contains 15 residues. This CDR3 is CASSVAGQGDTEAFF. CDR3 nucleotide sequence: TGTGCCAGCAGCGTAGCGGGACAGGGAGACACTGAAGCTTTCTTT.

The chain joins TRBV5-8 to TRBJ2-1; 13 bases are shared with TRBD2. The CDR3 covers 13 residues. Germline lookup yields CDR1 SGHTS and CDR2 YDEGEE. V shed 4 bases, J shed 13 bases, and the junction held 5 bases outside the gene matches. CDR3 in amino acids: CASSIGLAGVQFF. DNA of the CDR3: TGTGCCAGCAGCATAGGACTAGCGGGGGTTCAGTTCTTC.

This clone appeared a single time. The rearrangement uses TRBV9 and TRBJ1-3; 11 bases agree with TRBD1. The CDR3 loop spans 15 amino acids. The J segment lost 9 bases and the V segment lost 0 bases, leaving 5 bases of the junction unmatched. Germline CDR1 and CDR2: SGDLS and YYNGEE. As DNA, the CDR3 is TGTGCCAGCAGCGTAGCGGGGACAGGGGGTTCCACCATATATTTT. Amino acid sequence: CASSVAGTGGSTIYF.

The J gene is TRBJ2-3, the V gene TRBV7-6, with D possibly matching TRBD2 (6 bases). The CDR3 covers 18 residues. The germline V gene has CDR1 SGHVS and CDR2 FNYEAQ. Trimming removed 1 base from V and 2 bases from J, with 19 bases in between. The CDR3 spells CASSLGPSGGAYTDTQYF. The CDR3 bases are TGTGCCAGCAGCTTAGGCCCCTCAGGCGGGGCTTACACAGATACGCAGTATTTT.

This clone was recorded once. V is TRBV5-1 and J is TRBJ2-7; D is perhaps TRBD1 (6 bases). Germline V gene lookup returns CDR1 SGHRS and CDR2 YFSETQ. This CDR3 spans 18 amino acids. V shed 1 base and J shed 2 bases, with 22 bases lying between them. Written as DNA, the CDR3 is TGCGCCAGCAGCTTGCCATTATCCGAGACAGGAAACCCCTACGAGCAGTACTTC. It translates to CASSLPLSETGNPYEQYF.

This clone was observed a single time. Written as DNA, the CDR3 is TGTGCCAGCAGCCCAGGTTGGGGACAGGGGACCGAGCAGTACTTC. Its protein is CASSPGWGQGTEQYF. This chain uses TRBV9 with TRBJ2-7, with 10 bases identical to TRBD1. Looked up from germline, CDR1 is SGDLS and CDR2 is YYNGEE. V was clipped by 4 bases and J by 6 bases; unmatched bases: 10. The CDR3 has 15 amino acids.

This clone was recorded once. The chain employs TRBV7-9 and TRBJ1-2, with 10 bases fitting TRBD1. CDR3 length: 16 amino acids. Germline V gives CDR1 SEHNR, CDR2 FQNEAQ (reference sequence). With V trimmed by 3 bases and J by 0 bases, 4 bases remained unmatched. The CDR3 sequence: CASSFETGGSNYGYTF. Written as DNA, the CDR3 is TGTGCCAGCAGCTTCGAGACAGGGGGCTCTAACTATGGCTACACCTTC.

This chain joins TRBV9 and TRBJ2-3; 15 nucleotides match TRBD2. Trimming at V came to 4 bases and at J to 2 bases, leaving 8 bases not matched to a gene. Germline V gene data show CDR1 as SGDLS and CDR2 as YYNGEE. This CDR3 is 18 amino acids long. The chain's CDR3 is CASSKRTSGGANTDTQYF. The CDR3 DNA follows: TGTGCCAGCAGCAAGAGGACTAGCGGGGGGGCCAACACAGATACGCAGTATTTT.

In its sample, this clone was seen once. The chain has TRBV2 and TRBJ1-5; 7 bases fit TRBD1. CDR3 length: 13 residues. Germline-derived CDR1 and CDR2 are SNHLY and FYNNEI. V lost 4 bases to trimming and J lost 7 bases; unmatched junction nucleotides: 4. As DNA, the CDR3 is TGTGCCAGCAGTGGCCAGGGGGAGCAGCCCCAGCATTTT. This codes for CASSGQGEQPQHF. The variable domain in full, completed from reference TRBV2 and TRBJ1-5, reads EPEVTQTPSHQVTQMGQEVILRCVPISNHLYFYWYRQILGQKVEFLVSFYNNEISEKSEIFDDQFSVERPDGSNFTLKIRSTKLEDSAMYFCASSGQGEQPQHFGDGTRLSIL.

J is TRBJ1-3 and V is TRBV11-2, with D possibly matching TRBD1 (5 bases). Trimming pared 11 bases from V and 4 bases from J, leaving 15 bases between. This CDR3 comprises 13 residues. Per the germline V gene, CDR1 is SGHAT and CDR2 is FQNNGV. This CDR3 is CASVGASGNTIYF. For the CDR3, the DNA is TGTGCCTCGGTAGGGGCATCCGGAAACACCATATATTTT.

The genes are TRBV18 and TRBJ2-7; unclear D gene. The V end lost 0 bases, the J end lost 2 bases, and 8 bases lay between the germline ends. Per the germline V gene, CDR1 is KGHSH and CDR2 is LQKENI. The CDR3 contains 14 residues. The CDR3 region is CASSPPYTTYEQYF. DNA for the CDR3: TGTGCCAGCTCACCACCCTACACTACCTACGAGCAGTACTTC.

The V call is TRBV6-5, the J call TRBJ2-3, with a tentative D call TRBD2 (6 bases). Per germline, CDR1 MNHEY and CDR2 SVGAGI. CDR3 length: 15 amino acids. V dropped 5 bases and J dropped 5 bases, with 17 bases sitting between them. The CDR3 protein is CASSRGLSPKDTQYF. The CDR3 DNA is TGTGCCAGCAGTCGGGGACTGTCCCCCAAAGATACGCAGTATTTT.

This CDR3 is CASSQSFRDRDSPLHF. The CDR3 nucleotides are TGCGCCAGCAGTCAATCTTTCCGGGACAGGGATTCACCCCTCCACTTT. The rearrangement uses TRBV23-1 and TRBJ1-6; 9 bases agree with TRBD1. TRBV23-1 qualifies as an ORF whose function is uncertain. The CDR3 has 16 residues. Trimming at V came to 0 bases and at J to 8 bases, leaving 5 bases not matched to a gene.

The rearrangement uses TRBV5-1 and TRBJ1-2, with D hard to call. V was trimmed by 0 bases and J by 4 bases, leaving 13 bases between them. The germline V gene encodes CDR1 SGHRS and CDR2 YFSETQ. The CDR3 spans 15 residues. The CDR3 loop is CASSLAGVGGYGYTF. For the CDR3, the DNA is TGCGCCAGCAGCTTGGCGGGAGTCGGAGGCTATGGCTACACCTTC.

The rearrangement joins TRBV27 to TRBJ2-5, with 7 bases that match TRBD1. Losses at the gene ends were 5 bases for V and 2 bases for J; bases not matched to a gene: 11. Germline V gene data show CDR1 as MNHEY and CDR2 as SMNVEV (reference sequence). This CDR3 has 16 amino acids. CDR3 in DNA: TGTGCCAGCAGTCGCAGGGGGACGGGACCTCAAGAGACCCAGTACTTC. Protein: CASSRRGTGPQETQYF.

V is TRBV5-6 and J is TRBJ2-7, with D perhaps TRBD2 (6 bases). The germline V gene has CDR1 SGHDT and CDR2 YYEEEE. Trimming cost V 4 bases and J 0 bases, with 20 bases left between them. The CDR3 is 17 residues long. CDR3 protein: CASSVQVEGPLSYEQYF. The CDR3 coding sequence is TGTGCCAGCAGCGTACAGGTGGAGGGACCCCTCTCCTACGAGCAGTACTTC.